This TCR beta chain was documented in a study of cytotoxic CD8 clonotypes in ibrutinib-treated CLL. As regards this clone: Antigen: not known.

Profiling relied on immunoSEQ multiplex PCR, and the TCRdb table lists in-frame clones only, not all of them. The table shows roughly 180,000 clones, with more than 80% occurring only once. The CDR3 has 12 residues. The germline CDR1 and CDR2 sequences are SEHNR and FQNEAQ (reference sequence). V lost 2 bases to trimming and J lost 4 bases, with 4 bases between them. Study-wide points: Clonality measured at baseline exceeded age-matched healthy donors, tracking circulating CD8+ T-cell counts.

Sequencing was performed on PBMCs, taken after 24 months of ibrutinib treatment. This sequence was found in a human donor with chronic lymphocytic leukemia. The chain couples TRBV7-9 to TRBJ2-3; D gene uncertain. As DNA, the CDR3 is TGTGCCAGCAGCTTATGGTCAGATACGCAGTATTTT. Translated: CASSLWSDTQYF.